This T cell receptor beta chain was retrieved from a study of T cell responses to AZD1222 COVID-19 vaccine. Study-wide background: Whether given at about 4 or about 12 weeks, second doses were pooled. General study results and limits: Repertoire sampling was restricted to post-peak T cell response timepoints.

V shed 4 bases, J shed 11 bases, and the junction held 3 bases outside the gene matches. Germline assignment: CDR1 KGHDR and CDR2 SFDVKD. The CDR3 is 13 amino acids. This clone showed up just once. The antigen is undetermined. Sequenced by immunoSEQ multiplex PCR; TCRdb stores in-frame clones only, minus some. This table holds over 95,000 clones, about 89% found once. The chain has TRBV24-1 and TRBJ1-6; TRBD1 aligns across 8 bases. The TCR originated in an adult in good health. The source material was peripheral blood, sampled on day 0 of AZD1222 vaccination. The CDR3 here is CATSETGVTPLHF. The CDR3 DNA reads TGTGCCACCAGTGAGACAGGGGTAACACCCCTCCACTTT.